Presented here are 24 T cell receptor beta chains from one specimen sequenced in a study of shared clonotypes between healthy human individuals. TCRdb keeps only in-frame clones here, not all; method: immunoSEQ multiplex PCR. This sample has millions of clones, with about 92% found just once. Sequencing was done on a sample of naive CD4+ T cells sorted from blood. Subset described: CD45RA+ positively selected. Receptors originate from a young man in good health.

V and J are TRBV6-5 and TRBJ2-3, with 10 positions matching TRBD2. Per germline, CDR1 MNHEY and CDR2 SVGAGI. The CDR3 runs to 15 residues. Losses at the gene ends were 8 bases for V and 6 bases for J; bases not matched to a gene: 11. CDR3 sequence: CASSPGLATRDTQYF. The CDR3 DNA reads as TGTGCCAGCTCACCGGGACTAGCGACGCGGGATACGCAGTATTTT.

The chain joins TRBV18 to TRBJ1-5; TRBD1 is a possible D gene (6 bases). V dropped 1 base and J dropped 1 base, with 11 bases sitting between them. In germline, CDR1 is KGHSH, CDR2 LQKENI. The CDR3 runs 16 residues. CDR3 protein: CASSPQGGGSNQPQHF. The DNA of the CDR3 is TGTGCCAGCTCACCACAGGGAGGGGGAAGCAATCAGCCCCAGCATTTT.

The chain is built from TRBV6-1 and TRBJ2-7; 7 nucleotides agree with TRBD1. J gave up 4 bases and V 7 bases, and 4 bases lay outside the gene matches. This CDR3 is 12 amino acids long. Germline CDR1 is MNHNS and CDR2 is SASEGT. This CDR3 is CASTLTGYEQYF. CDR3 in DNA: TGTGCCAGCACCCTGACAGGGTACGAGCAGTACTTC.

J is TRBJ1-2 and V is TRBV5-6; 9 nucleotides line up with TRBD1. CDR3 length: 16 residues. After removal of 0 bases from V and 5 bases from J, the junction contained 8 bases not matched to a gene. CDR1 SGHDT and CDR2 YYEEEE come from the germline V gene. The CDR3, as DNA: TGTGCCAGCAGCTTGGCCGGGACAGGGTTTCGGTATGGCTACACCTTC. It translates to CASSLAGTGFRYGYTF.

This rearrangement joins TRBV28 to TRBJ1-6; no definite D call. The CDR3 is 11 amino acids. CDR1 and CDR2 (germline): MDHEN, SYDVKM. The V end lost 7 bases, the J end lost 7 bases, and 5 bases lay between the germline ends. As DNA, the CDR3 is TGTGCCAGCAATAGCAATTCACCCCTCCACTTT. Residues: CASNSNSPLHF.

This clone was counted only a few times. The identical CDR3 is also encoded by other nucleotide sequences in the sample. J is TRBJ1-6 and V is TRBV19, with no clear D. Between the trimmed V and J ends, which lost 0 bases and 7 bases, there was a span of 7 bases. Germline CDR1 and CDR2: LNHDA and SQIVND (reference sequence). CDR3 length equals 14 residues. CDR3 DNA sequence: TGTGCCAGTAGTATAGAGGGAAGGAATTCACCCCTCCACTTT. This translates into CASSIEGRNSPLHF.

The chain couples TRBV19 to TRBJ1-5; 7 nucleotides match TRBD1. The CDR3 covers 15 residues. CDR1 is LNHDA, CDR2 SQIVND, per germline (reference sequence). The V gene end was trimmed by 5 bases and the J gene end by 7 bases; junction bases not matched to a gene: 11. The CDR3 here is CASSLQGLGGQPQHF. CDR3 coding DNA: TGTGCCAGTAGTCTACAGGGGTTGGGCGGGCAGCCCCAGCATTTT. The full variable domain, its missing parts supplied by reference TRBV19 and TRBJ1-5, is DGGITQSPKYLFRKEGQNVTLSCEQNLNHDAMYWYRQDPGQGLRLIYYSQIVNDFQKGDIAEGYSVSREKKESFPLTVTSAQKNPTAFYLCASSLQGLGGQPQHFGDGTRLSIL.

The chain joins TRBV10-3 to TRBJ2-7; 7 bases align to TRBD2. From germline, CDR1 is ENHRY and CDR2 SYGVKD. V gave up 6 bases and J gave up 6 bases; unmatched junction bases: 8. This CDR3 has 13 residues. The CDR3 loop is CAISGGREGEQYF. The DNA for the CDR3 is TGTGCCATCAGCGGGGGAAGGGAGGGCGAGCAGTACTTC.

This clone was seen more than once but under ten times. The rearrangement joins TRBV10-3 to TRBJ2-2, with D perhaps TRBD1 or TRBD2 (5 bases each). Between the trimmed V and J ends, which lost 8 bases and 0 bases, there was a span of 13 bases. This CDR3 has 15 amino acids. The germline gives CDR1 ENHRY, CDR2 SYGVKD. The CDR3 loop is CAISRDGPNTGELFF. The CDR3 nucleotides read TGTGCCATCTCACGGGACGGACCGAACACCGGGGAGCTGTTTTTT.

J is TRBJ1-1 and V is TRBV6-4; D is unclear. There are 13 residues in the CDR3. Germline CDR1 and CDR2: MRHNA and SNTAGT. Trimming took off 5 bases at V and 4 bases at J, with 11 bases between the two ends. CDR3 protein: CASSFNAGTEAFF. Here the CDR3 DNA reads TGTGCCAGCAGTTTTAATGCGGGCACTGAAGCTTTCTTT.

This chain connects TRBV25-1 to TRBJ1-4, with D perhaps TRBD1 (6 bases). Per the germline V gene, CDR1 is MGHDK and CDR2 is SYGVNS. Deletions cut 2 bases from V and 5 bases from J, with 12 bases between. This CDR3 contains 15 residues. The CDR3 DNA reads as TGTGCCAGCAGTGAAAGGGGGAGGTTCAATGAAAAACTGTTTTTT. It is translated as CASSERGRFNEKLFF.

This clone was counted a single time. The chain couples TRBV29-1 to TRBJ2-7; 7 bases are a match to TRBD2. The J segment lost 4 bases and the V segment lost 0 bases, leaving 9 bases of the junction unmatched. The CDR3 has 15 residues. Germline V CDR1 and CDR2: SQVTM, ANQGSEA. The CDR3 DNA reads TGCAGCGTTGAAGATCTTGTGGGAGGGGCATACGAGCAGTACTTC. Its protein is CSVEDLVGGAYEQYF.

J is TRBJ2-5 and V is TRBV28, with D perhaps matching TRBD2 (7 bases). The V end was cut by 6 bases, the J end by 5 bases, with 22 bases between. This CDR3 is 16 amino acids long. Germline loops: CDR1 MDHEN, CDR2 SYDVKM. The CDR3 is CASSLNTGRGWETQYF. CDR3 nucleotides: TGTGCCAGCAGCTTAAATACAGGGAGGGGATGGGAGACCCAGTACTTC.

The chain joins TRBV9 to TRBJ2-5; D is unresolved. This CDR3 comprises 15 residues. Trimming removed 0 bases at V and 1 base at J, with 10 bases between. In germline, CDR1 is SGDLS, CDR2 YYNGEE. This CDR3 reads CASSVEEDIQETQYF. DNA of the CDR3: TGTGCCAGCAGCGTAGAAGAAGATATCCAAGAGACCCAGTACTTC.

The chain has TRBV29-1 and TRBJ2-5; a weak D match, TRBD2 (6 bases). The DNA end lines up better with TRBJ2-7; the J call may be wrong. The CDR3 covers 14 residues. The V gene's germline CDR1 is SQVTM and CDR2 ANQGSEA. CDR3 in amino acids: CSVADGAGRDEQYF. CDR3 nucleotides: TGCAGCGTTGCGGACGGTGCGGGGCGGGACGAGCAGTACTTC.

This chain uses TRBV7-8 with TRBJ2-5, with 9 bases that match TRBD2. In germline, CDR1 is SGHVS, CDR2 FQNEAQ. Trimming at V came to 0 bases and at J to 4 bases, leaving 9 bases not matched to a gene. CDR3 length: 17 residues. The CDR3 DNA is TGTGCCAGCAGCTTAGCTCGGGTTAGCGGGGGATTAGAGACCCAGTACTTC. Its protein is CASSLARVSGGLETQYF.

The rearrangement uses TRBV12-5 and TRBJ2-5; 9 positions match TRBD1. This CDR3 comprises 15 residues. Per germline, CDR1 LGHNT and CDR2 FRNRAP. Trimming took 1 base from V and 5 from J; bases not matched to a gene: 5. CDR3 in DNA: TGTGCTAGTGGTTTGGACAGGGGGCTAAGTGAGACCCAGTACTTC. Protein: CASGLDRGLSETQYF.

The chain has TRBV30 and TRBJ2-2; D assignment may be TRBD1 or TRBD2 (5 bases each). CDR1 is GTSNPN, CDR2 SVGIG, per germline (reference sequence). The V end lost 6 bases, the J end lost 4 bases, and 15 bases lay between the germline ends. The CDR3 contains 14 residues. The CDR3 nucleotides are TGTGCCTGCAAGAGGGACCTTATCACCGGGGAGCTGTTTTTT. This sequence encodes CACKRDLITGELFF.

The chain carries TRBV5-4 and TRBJ2-7, with 7 bases that match TRBD2. This CDR3 spans 15 amino acids. Losses at the gene ends were 1 base for V and 0 bases for J; bases not matched to a gene: 4. Germline V gene lookup returns CDR1 SGHNT and CDR2 YYREEE (reference sequence). CDR3 bases: TGTGCCAGCAGCTTGCCGGGAGGCAGCTCCTACGAGCAGTACTTC. Its protein is CASSLPGGSSYEQYF. Full variable domain (outside the CDR3, taken from reference TRBV5-4 and TRBJ2-7): ETGVTQSPTHLIKTRGQQVTLRCSSQSGHNTVSWYQQALGQGPQFIFQYYREEENGRGNFPPRFSGLQFPNYSSELNVNALELDDSALYLCASSLPGGSSYEQYFGPGTRLTVT.

This sequence joins TRBV7-2 and TRBJ1-5, with a tentative D call TRBD1 (5 bases). The V end was cut by 3 bases, the J end by 2 bases, with 14 bases between. The CDR3 loop spans 16 amino acids. Germline loops: CDR1 SGHTA, CDR2 FQGNSA. The CDR3 protein is CASSFDRRGGNQPQHF. The CDR3 DNA reads as TGTGCCAGCAGCTTCGACCGCCGGGGGGGCAATCAGCCCCAGCATTTT. Combining the CDR3 with reference TRBV7-2 and TRBJ1-5 gives the whole variable domain GAGVSQSPSNKVTEKGKDVELRCDPISGHTALYWYRQSLGQGLEFLIYFQGNSAPDKSGLPSDRFSAERTGGSVSTLTIQRTQQEDSAVYLCASSFDRRGGNQPQHFGDGTRLSIL.

The chain uses TRBV29-1 and TRBJ1-2; TRBD1 matches at 8 bases. V gave up 6 bases and J gave up 8 bases; unmatched junction bases: 8. Germline lookup yields CDR1 SQVTM and CDR2 ANQGSEA. The CDR3 consists of 12 residues. The CDR3 coding sequence is TGCAGCGTAATGGACAGGGTAGACGGCTACACCTTC. This gives the protein CSVMDRVDGYTF.

For this clone: Other nucleotide sequences in the sample specify the same CDR3. V usage is TRBV6-5 and J usage is TRBJ1-2; TRBD1 aligns across 10 bases. CDR1 and CDR2 from the germline V gene are MNHEY and SVGAGI. Losses at the gene ends were 2 bases for V and 1 base for J; bases not matched to a gene: 1. The CDR3 has 15 residues. The CDR3 reads CASSYRDRGNYGYTF. In nucleotides, the CDR3 is TGTGCCAGCAGTTACAGGGACAGGGGTAACTATGGCTACACCTTC.

The J gene is TRBJ1-6, the V gene TRBV5-1; D remains unclear. The CDR3 contains 15 residues. V lost 9 bases and J 6 bases, leaving 19 bases between the germline ends. The germline V gene encodes CDR1 SGHRS and CDR2 YFSETQ. CDR3 amino acids: CATSKYGDPNSPLHF. As DNA, the CDR3 is TGCGCCACTAGCAAATACGGCGACCCTAATTCACCCCTCCACTTT.

The chain joins TRBV29-1 to TRBJ2-1; TRBD2 is a possible D gene (6 bases). From germline, CDR1 is SQVTM and CDR2 ANQGSEA. The V gene lost 7 bases and the J gene lost 7 bases, with 14 bases spanning the gap. CDR3 size: 12 residues. In nucleotides, the CDR3 is TGCAGCGCTAGACTAGAAAAGAATGAGCAGTTCTTC. Encoded protein: CSARLEKNEQFF.